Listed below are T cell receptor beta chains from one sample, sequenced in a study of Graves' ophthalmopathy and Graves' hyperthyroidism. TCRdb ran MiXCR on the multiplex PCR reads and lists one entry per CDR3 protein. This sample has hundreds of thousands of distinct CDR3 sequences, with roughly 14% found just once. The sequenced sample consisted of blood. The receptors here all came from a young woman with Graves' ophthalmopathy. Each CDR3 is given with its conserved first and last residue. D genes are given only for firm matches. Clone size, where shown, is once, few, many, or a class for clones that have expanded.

CDR3 DNA: TGCGCCAGCATCCCCACAGGGACCCCCGGGGAGCTGTTTTTT
CDR3 protein: CASIPTGTPGELFF
D gene: -
J gene: TRBJ2-2
V gene: TRBV5-1
clone size: -

CDR3 DNA: TGTGCCAGCAGTTTTCGCGGAAGAGATTCACCCCTCCACTTT
CDR3 protein: CASSFRGRDSPLHF
D gene: -
J gene: TRBJ1-6
V gene: TRBV12-3/TRBV12-4
clone size: many

CDR3 DNA: TGTGCCTGGACCCTCTTAGCGAGGCGACAGGGGAAACCTTTCTTT
CDR3 protein: CAWTLLARRQGKPFF
D gene: TRBD1
J gene: TRBJ1-1
V gene: TRBV30
clone size: many

CDR3 DNA: TGTGCCAGCAGCTACACAGGGCGGGTAAACACCATATATTTT
CDR3 protein: CASSYTGRVNTIYF
D gene: -
J gene: TRBJ1-3
V gene: TRBV7-2
clone size: many

CDR3 DNA: TGTGCCAGCAGCTTAGACGCAGGACAGGGCTACGAGCAGTACTTC
CDR3 protein: CASSLDAGQGYEQYF
D gene: TRBD1
J gene: TRBJ2-7
V gene: TRBV7-2
clone size: many

CDR3 DNA: TGTGCCATCAGTGAGATGGAACAAACCTTGTACTTC
CDR3 protein: CAISEMEQTLYF
D gene: -
J gene: TRBJ2-7
V gene: TRBV10-3
clone size: many

CDR3 DNA: TGTGCCAGCAGCCCTGATCCAGGGCAAGGCGGCACTGAAGCTTTCTTT
CDR3 protein: CASSPDPGQGGTEAFF
D gene: -
J gene: TRBJ1-1
V gene: TRBV11-1
clone size: few

CDR3 DNA: TGTGCCAGCAGCCTCCGTTTTGGCAAAGAGACCCAGTACTTC
CDR3 protein: CASSLRFGKETQYF
D gene: -
J gene: TRBJ2-5
V gene: TRBV11-2
clone size: many

CDR3 DNA: TGTGCCACCAGTGATTCAACTTCCAATCAGCCCCAGCATTTT
CDR3 protein: CATSDSTSNQPQHF
D gene: -
J gene: TRBJ1-5
V gene: TRBV24-1
clone size: many

CDR3 DNA: TGTGCCAGCAGTGAAAGGACAGGGTTTAACTATGGCTACACCTTC
CDR3 protein: CASSERTGFNYGYTF
D gene: TRBD1
J gene: TRBJ1-2
V gene: TRBV6-1
clone size: -

CDR3 DNA: TGTGCCAGCAGTTTGGCATGGCAGGGGAGGACCCTCCACTTT
CDR3 protein: CASSLAWQGRTLHF
D gene: -
J gene: TRBJ1-6
V gene: TRBV27
clone size: -

CDR3 DNA: TGTGCCAGCTCACCACCAGGGTTGAGCACTGAAGCTTGCTTT
CDR3 protein: CASSPPGLSTEACF
D gene: -
J gene: TRBJ1-1
V gene: TRBV18
clone size: -

CDR3 DNA: TGCAGCTTCCAACCGGGGACCTCCTATGGCTACACCTTC
CDR3 protein: CSFQPGTSYGYTF
D gene: -
J gene: TRBJ1-2
V gene: TRBV29-1
clone size: many

CDR3 DNA: TGTGCCAGCAGCGAGCTGGACGGGGAATCTGGCTACACCTTC
CDR3 protein: CASSELDGESGYTF
D gene: -
J gene: TRBJ1-2
V gene: TRBV6-1
clone size: many

CDR3 DNA: TGTGCCAGCACCCCCGGGCGGAACTCCTACGAGCAGTACTTC
CDR3 protein: CASTPGRNSYEQYF
D gene: -
J gene: TRBJ2-7
V gene: TRBV6-1
clone size: many

CDR3 DNA: TGCGCCAGCAGCCAAGATTCCCGCGACAGGGCTGGGTACACCGGGGAGCTGTTTTTT
CDR3 protein: CASSQDSRDRAGYTGELFF
D gene: TRBD1
J gene: TRBJ2-2
V gene: TRBV4-1
clone size: few

CDR3 DNA: TGTGCCAGCAGTGAACCCCGCCGGACTGAAGCTTTCTTT
CDR3 protein: CASSEPRRTEAFF
D gene: -
J gene: TRBJ1-1
V gene: TRBV6-1
clone size: -

CDR3 DNA: TGTGCCAGCAGTTTATACGGCAGGACTCCCAATAAGTATAGCAATCAGCCCCAGCATTTT
CDR3 protein: CASSLYGRTPNKYSNQPQHF
D gene: -
J gene: TRBJ1-5
V gene: TRBV28
clone size: many

CDR3 DNA: TGTGCCAGCAGCTCACCGCCGCGGCCGTACGAGCAGTACTTC
CDR3 protein: CASSSPPRPYEQYF
D gene: -
J gene: TRBJ2-7
V gene: TRBV7-9
clone size: many

CDR3 DNA: TGCAGCGTGGGCGGGGGCGACAGCAGATACTATGGCTACACCTTC
CDR3 protein: CSVGGGDSRYYGYTF
D gene: -
J gene: TRBJ1-2
V gene: TRBV29-1
clone size: many

CDR3 DNA: TGTGCCAGCAGCTTTAGAGCTTTGGCTCTACGGGAGACCCAGTACTTC
CDR3 protein: CASSFRALALRETQYF
D gene: -
J gene: TRBJ2-5
V gene: TRBV11-3
clone size: many

CDR3 DNA: TGTGCCAGCAACCCACTGGGACTAGAGTCATACGAGCAGTACTTC
CDR3 protein: CASNPLGLESYEQYF
D gene: TRBD2
J gene: TRBJ2-7
V gene: TRBV6-1
clone size: many

CDR3 DNA: TGTGCCAGCTCAAACAGGGGGAGGAACACTGAAGCTTTCTTT
CDR3 protein: CASSNRGRNTEAFF
D gene: TRBD1
J gene: TRBJ1-1
V gene: TRBV18
clone size: many

CDR3 DNA: TGTGCCAGCACCGACGGGCAGGGCGAGTCGGGCTATGGCTACACCTTC
CDR3 protein: CASTDGQGESGYGYTF
D gene: -
J gene: TRBJ1-2
V gene: TRBV11-2
clone size: many

CDR3 DNA: TGCAGTGCTAGAAAGGGAGGGGCTGACTACGAGCAGTACTTC
CDR3 protein: CSARKGGADYEQYF
D gene: TRBD2
J gene: TRBJ2-7
V gene: TRBV20-1
clone size: -

CDR3 DNA: TGTGCCACCAGTGCGGGTGGTCCTTATCAGCCCCAGCATTTT
CDR3 protein: CATSAGGPYQPQHF
D gene: -
J gene: TRBJ1-5
V gene: TRBV24-1
clone size: many

CDR3 DNA: TGTGCCAGCAGGGACCCCGGGACAGGGGGAGAGCAGTACTTC
CDR3 protein: CASRDPGTGGEQYF
D gene: TRBD1
J gene: TRBJ2-7
V gene: TRBV6-1
clone size: -

CDR3 DNA: TGTGCCATCAGTGATACAGGGGGCTATAATTCACCCCTCCACTTT
CDR3 protein: CAISDTGGYNSPLHF
D gene: TRBD1
J gene: TRBJ1-6
V gene: TRBV10-3
clone size: many

CDR3 DNA: TGTGCCAGTAGCAAAACGCCTTACGAGCAGTACTTC
CDR3 protein: CASSKTPYEQYF
D gene: -
J gene: TRBJ2-7
V gene: TRBV19
clone size: -

CDR3 DNA: TGTGCCAGTAAGGAAGTAACCGGACAACCAAACACTGAAGCTTTCTTT
CDR3 protein: CASKEVTGQPNTEAFF
D gene: -
J gene: TRBJ1-1
V gene: TRBV19
clone size: many

CDR3 DNA: TGTGCCAGCAGTTTTATTTCGCCGCGACGGACCTACGAGCAGTACTTC
CDR3 protein: CASSFISPRRTYEQYF
D gene: -
J gene: TRBJ2-7
V gene: TRBV28
clone size: many

CDR3 DNA: TGTGCCAGTAGTATAGCCGGAACGGGTCAGCCCCAGCATTTT
CDR3 protein: CASSIAGTGQPQHF
D gene: -
J gene: TRBJ1-5
V gene: TRBV19
clone size: few

CDR3 DNA: TGTGCCAGCAGTTTTCTGTACTCGGGGCCCGGGGCCAACGTCCTGACTTTC
CDR3 protein: CASSFLYSGPGANVLTF
D gene: -
J gene: TRBJ2-6
V gene: TRBV28
clone size: -

CDR3 DNA: TGCAGCGTTGCTTATCCACAGGGCTCTCCTCGAGACTATGGCTACACCTTC
CDR3 protein: CSVAYPQGSPRDYGYTF
D gene: -
J gene: TRBJ1-2
V gene: TRBV29-1
clone size: many

CDR3 DNA: TGTGCCAGCAGCGCCGACCGGGGGAACAAGGGGACCCAGTACTTC
CDR3 protein: CASSADRGNKGTQYF
D gene: -
J gene: TRBJ2-5
V gene: TRBV7-8
clone size: -

CDR3 DNA: TGTGCCAGCAGTTTTTACAGGGCCTCACCCCTCCACTTT
CDR3 protein: CASSFYRASPLHF
D gene: -
J gene: TRBJ1-6
V gene: TRBV12-3/TRBV12-4
clone size: many

CDR3 DNA: TGTGCCAGCAGGTTCTTCGGGGGGTCCGGGGAGCTGTTTTTT
CDR3 protein: CASRFFGGSGELFF
D gene: TRBD2
J gene: TRBJ2-2
V gene: TRBV6-1
clone size: -

CDR3 DNA: TGTGCCAGCAGCTTAGGAGTCAGACACAACTACGAGCAGTACTTC
CDR3 protein: CASSLGVRHNYEQYF
D gene: -
J gene: TRBJ2-7
V gene: TRBV11-3
clone size: many

CDR3 DNA: TGTGCCAGCACGGACAGGGGGTGGACTGAAGCTTTCTTT
CDR3 protein: CASTDRGWTEAFF
D gene: TRBD1
J gene: TRBJ1-1
V gene: TRBV5-4
clone size: many

CDR3 DNA: TGTGCCAGCTCACTAGCGGAGACCGAATATGGCTACACCTTC
CDR3 protein: CASSLAETEYGYTF
D gene: -
J gene: TRBJ1-2
V gene: TRBV18
clone size: few

CDR3 DNA: TGCTCCAGCAGCTTGGCGGACGAGCAGTACTTC
CDR3 protein: CSSSLADEQYF
D gene: -
J gene: TRBJ2-7
V gene: TRBV5-1
clone size: -

CDR3 DNA: TGCAGCGTTGAATCCAGGGGTGAGACCCAGTACTTC
CDR3 protein: CSVESRGETQYF
D gene: -
J gene: TRBJ2-5
V gene: TRBV29-1
clone size: many